This TCR beta chain was obtained from a study of T cells in Graves' hyperthyroidism and ophthalmopathy (dated by TCRdb to between 2018 and 2021). Regarding the research as a whole: Peripheral blood was sampled at the time of initial diagnosis, prior to any treatment. Prospective prediction of ophthalmopathy was tested in an independent validation cohort consisting of some 20 hyperthyroidism patients and more than 15 patients who later progressed to ophthalmopathy. In more than 5 Graves' hyperthyroidism patients, the study also compared T-cell repertoires from thyroid tissue with T-cell repertoires from blood. A discovery cohort of around 100 patients, roughly 45 with Graves' ophthalmopathy and approximately 57 with stable Graves' hyperthyroidism, was used to find distinguishing TCR V-J signatures. The approximately 100 discovery patients were randomly split 7:3 into training and test sets. Once sampling was done, hyperthyroidism patients were given methimazole at a starting dose of 30 mg daily, whereas ophthalmopathy patients were given high-dose intravenous methylprednisolone. The paper reports TCR Vbeta CDR3 sequencing of more than 120 peripheral blood samples: around 45 ophthalmopathy, approximately 74 hyperthyroidism and approximately 17 progressor patients.

Overall results and qualifications from the work: No statistical method was used to set the sample size in advance, and investigators knew the group allocation. A 13 V-J signature model separated ophthalmopathy from stable hyperthyroidism, with just over 85% sensitivity and about 81% specificity in cross-validation and 80%/75% in testing. During validation, the model predicted progression to ophthalmopathy a median of approximately 7 months ahead of onset, with almost 71% sensitivity and more than 72% specificity. Most expanded thyroid clonotypes (frequency above 0.001) were also detected in blood, suggesting blood repertoires may reflect thyroid immune responses.

Looking up the germline V gene yields CDR1 SQVTM and CDR2 ANQGSEA. V is cut by 4 bases and J by 6 bases, and the space between the germline ends is 16 bases. The CDR3 runs 13 amino acids, cysteine and phenylalanine included. Solely the CDR3 DNA is kept, with 39 bases framed from the first base. Amplification of TCR beta CDR3 regions was carried out from RNA transcripts. The first round of RT-PCR for the TCR CDR3 was performed with the HTBI primer set and the Qiagen OneStep RT-PCR kit. A second multiplex PCR round built the libraries, followed by size selection and purification. The libraries were sequenced on an Illumina HiSeq2000 using paired-end 100 bp reads. Processing in the source paper ran as follows. SOAPnuke was used to process the raw data, removing reads that contained adapters or uncalled bases, had a mean Phred below 15, or lacked an exact match to the constant primer or identifier. COPE v1.2.5 was used to merge the high-quality paired reads, and each unique nucleotide sequence was defined as a clonotype. MiTCR v1.1 was used to align clonotypes to the IMGT TRBV, TRBD and TRBJ reference segments. Only V-J combinations with frequency above 0.0001, covering 99.2% of repertoires, were analysed. A TCS score was defined as the ratio of F50 (clonal expansion) to E x V (chaos), with BLOSUM62-based TCRdist applied between CDR3 peptides within each V-J. Welch's t-statistics and random forest reduced 450 to 600 V-J features to 13, which were used in a naive Bayes classifier (R e1071). The Morisita-Horn index was used to measure how similar the thyroid and blood repertoires were. TCRdb reran the public reads through fastp at Q25 and MiXCR, keeping productive beta chains. Each CDR3 protein appears once, grouped with its most common genes and DNA. It is TCRdb's table, rather than the study itself, that gives the V and J calls and clone size. In this sample the table shows hundreds of thousands of distinct CDR3 sequences, roughly 14% of which occur a single time. In total, the top ten clones hold 3.5% to 4.5% of the sample.

Moderately to severely active disease, a Clinical Activity Score of at least 3, a NOSPECS grade of at least 4, and a duration under 3 months were present in ophthalmopathy patients. Patients with uncontrolled infections, other autoimmune diseases, pregnancy or lactation were excluded. Diagnoses relied on clinical symptoms, serum thyroxine and TRAb, thyroid ultrasound and orbital computed tomography. Ficoll-Paque density gradient centrifugation was used to isolate PBMCs from approximately 11 ml of fresh peripheral blood. Total RNA was extracted using Trizol reagent, and RNA quality was assessed on an Agilent 2100 Bioanalyzer. This clonotype was detected ten times or more. Its antigen has not been determined. No base-level quality is on record; no much larger clone is a single base apart.

This clonotype was obtained from a woman in her thirties or forties with Graves' ophthalmopathy. The chain is encoded by TRBV29-1 joined to TRBJ2-7; matching of 6 bases hints at TRBD2 as the D gene. The specimen sequenced was blood. The nucleotide sequence reads as follows: TGCAGCGTTGCCTACACACACGGGGGCGAGCAGTACTTC. Protein translation: CSVAYTHGGEQYF.